These 31 T cell receptor beta chains were sequenced from one sample in a study of regulatory T cells in long-lasting Graves disease. The time point denotes: newly diagnosed GD, antithyroid drugs for less than 3 months. There was RNA extracted from PBMCs, and the TCR library was made from it. In building TCR beta libraries, iRepertoire HTBI primers were used together with Arm-PCR of CDR3 regions. A single record per CDR3 protein comes from TCRdb applying MiXCR to the multiplex PCR reads. The sample includes hundreds of thousands of distinct CDR3 sequences, approximately 15% of them seen just once. Separately, the same data were catalogued under a study of T cells in Graves' hyperthyroidism and ophthalmopathy.

The sequenced sample was peripheral blood mononuclear cells (PBMCs), obtained at new diagnosis, from a patient treated with antithyroid drugs. The source is a woman aged 40 to 55 with Graves disease.

This clonotype was seen many times. The chain joins TRBV7-9 to TRBJ2-6; no clear D gene. CDR1 is SEHNR and CDR2 is FQNEAQ in the germline V gene (reference sequence). This CDR3 has 16 residues. Trimming removed 2 bases from V and 4 bases from J, with 12 bases in between. The chain's CDR3 is CASSLLKGSGANVLTF. CDR3 bases: TGTGCCAGCAGCTTATTGAAGGGATCAGGGGCCAACGTCCTGACTTTC.

Ten or more counts support this clonotype. V gene TRBV20-1 combines with J gene TRBJ2-3, with 7 nucleotides matching TRBD2. V shed 1 base, J shed 1 base, and the junction held 5 bases outside the gene matches. The V gene's germline CDR1 is DFQATT and CDR2 SNEGSKA (reference sequence). The CDR3 is made up of 15 amino acids. This chain's CDR3 is CSARGDYRGTDTQYF. For the CDR3, the DNA is TGCAGTGCTAGAGGGGACTACCGGGGCACAGATACGCAGTATTTT.

In the case of this clonotype: A much larger clone differs from this one at a single base, so this may be a read error. The gene calls are TRBV6-5 and TRBJ2-7, with D possibly matching TRBD1 (6 bases). The ends were cut back, 0 bases at V and 2 bases at J, with 11 bases in the middle. CDR1 MNHEY and CDR2 SVGAGI come from the germline V gene. The CDR3 is 15 amino acids. Written as DNA, the CDR3 is TGTGCCAGCAGTTACTCCCTGGACAGACCCTACGAGCAGTACTTC. It specifies CASSYSLDRPYEQYF.

This clonotype was found many times. The rearrangement uses TRBV11-2 and TRBJ2-5; the D is unclear. Germline V lookup: CDR1 SGHAT, CDR2 FQNNGV. This CDR3 has 16 residues. V was cut by 5 bases and J by 6 bases, with 22 bases left in between. CDR3 nucleotides: TGTGCCAGCAGCCCCCCCTCCGCGTGGGCCGGAAAGACCCAGTACTTC. Translation gives CASSPPSAWAGKTQYF.

This clonotype has at least ten counts. V is TRBV11-2 and J is TRBJ2-1; 10 nucleotides match TRBD2. From germline, CDR1 is SGHAT and CDR2 FQNNGV. The ends lost 1 base at V and 8 bases at J; junction bases unmatched: 8. The CDR3 sequence is 16 residues long. CDR3: CASSLGRLAGVDEQFF. The DNA for the CDR3 is TGTGCCAGCAGCTTAGGTCGTCTAGCGGGAGTTGATGAGCAGTTCTTC.

This sequence joins TRBV5-5 and TRBJ1-6; 11 bases map to TRBD1. This CDR3 has 17 residues. Germline V lookup: CDR1 SGHKS, CDR2 YYEKEE (reference sequence). V shed 3 bases and J 4 bases; nucleotides not matched to a gene: 6. CDR3 sequence (DNA): TGTGCCAGCAGCTATTCCGGGACAGGGGGATATAATTCACCCCTCCACTTT. Protein product: CASSYSGTGGYNSPLHF.

This chain connects TRBV29-1 to TRBJ2-5; tentatively, D is TRBD2 (6 bases). The CDR3 has 13 residues. Trimming stripped 5 bases from V and 4 bases from J, with 14 bases between. Germline values: CDR1 SQVTM, CDR2 ANQGSEA. The CDR3 sequence is CSVPGDRAETQYF. The CDR3 DNA is TGCAGCGTTCCGGGGGACCGGGCAGAGACCCAGTACTTC.

The table lists this clonotype with many counts. This rearrangement joins TRBV27 to TRBJ2-3, with 14 bases lining up with TRBD2. Per germline, CDR1 MNHEY and CDR2 SMNVEV (reference sequence). The CDR3 covers 20 residues. V shed 8 bases, J shed 6 bases, and the junction held 22 bases outside the gene matches. The CDR3 is CASGASGLAGVPGFGDTQYF. The DNA of the CDR3 is TGTGCCAGCGGGGCCTCGGGACTAGCGGGAGTTCCGGGGTTCGGCGATACGCAGTATTTT.

This clonotype was counted at least ten times. This chain links TRBV9 with TRBJ2-2; 11 bases fit TRBD1. This CDR3 spans 16 amino acids. Unmatched junction bases numbered 13, after V lost 4 bases and J lost 11 bases. Germline V lookup: CDR1 SGDLS, CDR2 YYNGEE. The CDR3 loop is CASSPGQGAIGGELFF. DNA for the CDR3: TGTGCCAGCAGCCCAGGACAGGGGGCAATCGGCGGAGAGCTGTTTTTT.

This clonotype was seen many times. The chain is built from TRBV28 and TRBJ2-6; tentatively, D is TRBD1 (5 bases). Trimming shortened V by 4 bases and J by 0 bases, and 7 bases separated the two germline ends. The CDR3 is 15 amino acids. The germline V gene encodes CDR1 MDHEN and CDR2 SYDVKM. For the CDR3, the DNA is TGTGCCAGCAGTTCAGGGTCCTCTGGGGCCAACGTCCTGACTTTC. It is translated as CASSSGSSGANVLTF.

This clonotype was counted ten times or more. This chain joins TRBV11-2 and TRBJ2-7; a possible D gene is TRBD2 (6 bases). Per the germline V gene, CDR1 is SGHAT and CDR2 is FQNNGV. V shed 0 bases and J shed 4 bases, with 13 bases lying between them. The CDR3 totals 15 residues. This CDR3 is CASSLEASAGYEQYF. CDR3 nucleotide sequence: TGTGCCAGCAGCTTAGAGGCTAGTGCGGGGTACGAGCAGTACTTC.

A few counts support this clonotype. This chain joins TRBV19 and TRBJ2-1; TRBD1 matches 8 bases. Germline assignment: CDR1 LNHDA and CDR2 SQIVND (reference sequence). The length of the CDR3 is 17 residues. The V segment lost 1 base and the J segment 3 bases; nucleotides outside the gene matches: 8. The CDR3 region is CASSIASQGAIYNEQFF. The CDR3 DNA sequence: TGTGCCAGTAGTATAGCTTCTCAGGGGGCTATCTACAATGAGCAGTTCTTC.

About this clonotype: Given a much more abundant clone one base away, this may be a read error. The chain couples TRBV7-9 to TRBJ1-1; D not resolved. Per the germline V gene, CDR1 is SEHNR and CDR2 is FQNEAQ (reference sequence). The CDR3 contains 13 residues. The DNA for the CDR3 is TGTGCCAGCAGCTTACCAGTGAACACTGAAGCTCTCTTT. Translated, it gives CASSLPVNTEALF.

The chain has TRBV24-1 and TRBJ2-5, with D unclear. The ends were cut back, 3 bases at V and 5 bases at J, with 6 bases in the middle. This CDR3 comprises 12 residues. Germline V gene sequence: CDR1 KGHDR, CDR2 SFDVKD. CDR3 protein: CATSDNAETQYF. CDR3 sequence (DNA): TGTGCCACCAGTGATAATGCGGAGACCCAGTACTTC.

The rearrangement uses TRBV20-1 and TRBJ2-3; D gene ambiguous. The germline V gene encodes CDR1 DFQATT and CDR2 SNEGSKA (reference sequence). Trimming removed 1 base at V and 4 bases at J, with 15 bases between. The CDR3 is 15 residues long. The CDR3 DNA reads TGCAGTGCTAGAGTCAGGTCCTTACTGGCAGATACGCAGTATTTT. This gives the protein CSARVRSLLADTQYF.

About this clonotype itself: This may be a read error: a much more frequent sequence differs by one nucleotide. This sequence joins TRBV6-5 and TRBJ2-7, with D maybe TRBD2 (5 bases). The germline gives CDR1 MNHEY, CDR2 SVGAGI. The CDR3 length is 13 residues. The CDR3 is CASSYVGEYERYF. The CDR3 DNA reads TGTGCCAGCAGTTACGTCGGGGAATACGAGCGGTACTTC.

This chain connects TRBV7-8 to TRBJ1-5; weak D call: TRBD1 (6 bases). CDR1 and CDR2 from the germline V gene are SGHVS and FQNEAQ. Trimming removed 5 bases at V and 4 bases at J, with 18 bases between. This CDR3 is 16 amino acids long. This chain's CDR3 is CASSLKRTDRNQPQHF. The CDR3 bases are TGTGCCAGCAGCCTCAAACGGACAGACCGAAATCAGCCCCAGCATTTT.

This clonotype showed up just a few times. The genes are TRBV7-9 and TRBJ2-1; 10 bases are a match to TRBD1. Germline values: CDR1 SEHNR, CDR2 FQNEAQ (reference sequence). V dropped 4 bases and J dropped 3; count of bases not matched to a gene: 9. The CDR3 has 17 residues. CDR3 DNA: TGTGCCAGCAGCTCAATTGGGACAGGGGTGGTCTACAATGAGCAGTTCTTC. Translated: CASSSIGTGVVYNEQFF. Full variable domain (rest looked up from reference TRBV7-9 and TRBJ2-1): DTGVSQNPRHKITKRGQNVTFRCDPISEHNRLYWYRQTLGQGPEFLTYFQNEAQLEKSRLLSDRFSAERPKGSFSTLEIQRTEQGDSAMYLCASSSIGTGVVYNEQFFGPGTRLTVL.

This chain links TRBV6-1 with TRBJ2-7, with 8 bases identical to TRBD1. Unmatched junction bases numbered 3, after V lost 4 bases and J lost 4 bases. Germline values: CDR1 MNHNS, CDR2 SASEGT. The CDR3 runs 13 residues. The CDR3 sequence is CASSVDRGYEQYF. CDR3 DNA sequence: TGTGCCAGCAGTGTTGACAGGGGTTACGAGCAGTACTTC.

This clonotype was detected many times. The chain carries TRBV28 and TRBJ1-1, with no clear D. Trimming took 11 bases from V and 6 from J, leaving 7 bases between them. Per germline, CDR1 MDHEN and CDR2 SYDVKM. The CDR3 has 9 residues. CDR3 nucleotide sequence: TGTGCCCCTATCTCTGAAGCTTTCTTT. Translated, it gives CAPISEAFF.

This clonotype was seen ten or more times. The genes are TRBV12-3 or TRBV12-4 and TRBJ2-5; D remains ambiguous. The CDR3 has 15 amino acids. V was pared by 3 bases and J by 2 bases, with 13 bases between. The CDR3 spells CASSFGGMGQETQYF. For the CDR3, the DNA is TGTGCCAGCAGTTTTGGTGGGATGGGACAAGAGACCCAGTACTTC.

A note on this clonotype: A far larger clone differs by one base, so this is likely a read error. The V and J genes are TRBV5-6 and TRBJ2-2, with TRBD1 matching over 8 bases. The CDR3 consists of 15 residues. V lost 3 bases, J lost 7 bases, and 8 bases stayed unmatched. Germline CDR1 is SGHDT and CDR2 is YYEEEE. The CDR3 is CASSSTGEASGELFF. In nucleotides, the CDR3 is TGTGCCAGCAGCTCGACAGGGGAGGCGAGCGGGGAGCTGTTTTTT.

The chain recombines TRBV3-1 with TRBJ2-1; no reliable D call. The germline CDR1 and CDR2 sequences are LGHDT and YNNKEL (reference sequence). The ends were cut back, 0 bases at V and 10 bases at J, with 13 bases in the middle. The length of the CDR3 is 14 residues. The CDR3 bases are TGTGCCAGCAGCCAAGAAGACTCCGCAATGGAGCAGTTCTTC. Translated: CASSQEDSAMEQFF.

This clonotype was seen more than once but under ten times. This chain connects TRBV6-1 to TRBJ2-7, with D possibly TRBD2 on 5 matching bases. This CDR3 contains 13 residues. With 6 bases removed from V and 6 bases from J, the gap between germline ends came to 15 bases. Germline V gene data show CDR1 as MNHNS and CDR2 as SASEGT. The CDR3 DNA is TGTGCCAGCAGGGGCGGACTCACCGGCGAGCAGTACTTC. Protein product: CASRGGLTGEQYF.

In DNA form, the CDR3 reads TGTGCCAGCAGCTTAGCGTCGGAGGGACTAGCGGGAGTGCTCCTCTCAAACACCGGGGAGCTGTTTTTT. This encodes CASSLASEGLAGVLLSNTGELFF. The genes are TRBV7-9 and TRBJ2-2; 14 bases agree with TRBD2. The trim removed 0 bases at V and 2 bases at J, leaving 17 bases unmatched. Germline values: CDR1 SEHNR, CDR2 FQNEAQ (reference sequence). The CDR3 is 23 amino acids. Full variable domain (outside the CDR3, taken from reference TRBV7-9 and TRBJ2-2): DTGVSQNPRHKITKRGQNVTFRCDPISEHNRLYWYRQTLGQGPEFLTYFQNEAQLEKSRLLSDRFSAERPKGSFSTLEIQRTEQGDSAMYLCASSLASEGLAGVLLSNTGELFFGEGSRLTVL.

The rearrangement joins TRBV6-2 or TRBV6-3 to TRBJ2-1; TRBD2 might be the D (6 bases). Germline lookup yields CDR1 MNHEY and CDR2 SVGEGT. This CDR3 region has 15 residues. V gave up 7 bases and J gave up 0 bases, with 13 bases separating them. The CDR3 coding sequence is TGTGCCAGCAAAAACAGGAGGGCCTCCTACAATGAGCAGTTCTTC. Translated: CASKNRRASYNEQFF.

The chain is built from TRBV10-3 and TRBJ1-2, with no clear D. The ends were cut back, 0 bases at V and 4 bases at J, with 12 bases in the middle. Germline-derived CDR1 and CDR2 are ENHRY and SYGVKD. This CDR3 contains 15 residues. Here the CDR3 reads CAISESKGGGYGYTF. CDR3 DNA sequence: TGTGCCATCAGTGAGTCGAAGGGCGGCGGCTATGGCTACACCTTC.

This clonotype was seen many times. For the CDR3, the DNA is TGTGCCAGCAGTTCGAACGGGCAGGGTAAATCCGAGACCCAGTACTTC. The encoded protein is CASSSNGQGKSETQYF. The V call is TRBV27, the J call TRBJ2-5; D might be TRBD1 (5 bases). CDR3 length: 16 amino acids. V lost 4 bases, J lost 5 bases, and 20 bases lay in between. Germline-derived CDR1 and CDR2 are MNHEY and SMNVEV (reference sequence).

Ten or more counts support this clonotype. J is TRBJ2-3 and V is TRBV6-2 or TRBV6-3; D unclear. V was clipped by 6 bases and J by 7 bases, with 23 bases between them. The CDR3 loop spans 16 amino acids. CDR1 and CDR2 from the germline V gene are MNHEY and SVGEGT. This chain's CDR3 is CASSPPGRKLQHTQYF. CDR3 bases: TGTGCCAGCAGCCCCCCAGGACGCAAACTTCAACATACGCAGTATTTT.

This clonotype has only a few counts. V usage is TRBV4-3 and J usage is TRBJ2-1; 8 bases are shared with TRBD1. Germline V lookup: CDR1 LGHNA, CDR2 YSLEER. The CDR3 totals 14 residues. Trimming at V came to 3 bases and at J to 7 bases, leaving 5 bases not matched to a gene. CDR3 protein: CASSQPDRVNEQFF. In DNA, the CDR3 is TGCGCCAGCAGCCAGCCGGACAGGGTGAATGAGCAGTTCTTC.

A word on this clonotype: At one end, the junction sequence differs from germline, possibly due to a read error. J is TRBJ2-7 and V is TRBV2; D not certain. The CDR3 consists of 11 residues. The V gene's germline CDR1 is SNHLY and CDR2 FYNNEI. CDR3 sequence: CASSRSYGQYF. The CDR3 DNA reads as TGTGCCAGCAGCCGGTCCTACGGGCAGTACTTC.